This passage covers 7 T cell receptor beta chains from one sample sequenced in a study of shared clonotypes between healthy human individuals. Some clones are missing from TCRdb's copy, which holds only in-frame ones; the method was immunoSEQ multiplex PCR. The sample includes more than 1.2 million clones, around 98.5% seen only once; the top ten take 0.36%. The sequencing sample was made of naive CD4+ T cells sorted from blood. Documented subset: CD45RA+ positively selected. The receptors originated from a man aged 25 to 40 in good health.

The chain carries TRBV18 and TRBJ1-4; D remains ambiguous. The CDR3 extends over 15 amino acids. V lost 3 bases and J lost 8, with 16 bases in between. The germline V gene encodes CDR1 KGHSH and CDR2 LQKENI. CDR3 region: CASSPPGLRLEKLFF. In DNA form, the CDR3 reads TGTGCCAGCTCACCCCCCGGGCTTCGCTTGGAAAAACTGTTTTTT.

This clone was counted once. It is unclear where the CDR3 begins or ends on the DNA, so no DNA is shown, and the CDR3 is as TCRdb lists it. The chain has TRBV11-2 and TRBJ2-1. The CDR3 spans 14 residues, counting both ends. Germline CDR1 is SGHAT and CDR2 is FQNNGV. The CDR3 loop is CASSLSFGTGTEFF.

The rearrangement links TRBV5-1 to TRBJ2-1; a possible D gene is TRBD2 (5 bases). V was clipped by 6 bases and J by 1 base, with 11 bases between them. In germline, CDR1 is SGHRS, CDR2 YFSETQ. CDR3 length equals 14 residues. In nucleotides, the CDR3 is TGCGCCAGCACCATAAGCGGTTCCTACAATGAGCAGTTCTTC. This gives the protein CASTISGSYNEQFF.

The sample holds a few counts of this clone. The chain employs TRBV7-8 and TRBJ2-7; 11 positions match TRBD2. Germline CDR1 reads SGHVS; CDR2 reads FQNEAQ. J was trimmed by 4 bases and V by 1 base; bases with no gene match: 9. CDR3 length: 17 residues. The CDR3 bases are TGTGCCAGCAGCTTAGGTGTTGGGACTAGCGGAACTTACGAGCAGTACTTC. Translating gives CASSLGVGTSGTYEQYF.

V and J are TRBV5-8 and TRBJ2-5, with TRBD2 identical over 9 bases. Germline CDR1 and CDR2: SGHTS and YDEGEE. V lost 3 bases to trimming and J lost 5 bases; unmatched junction nucleotides: 17. The CDR3 length is 18 residues. The CDR3 loop reads CASSSSGTSLPAGETQYF. CDR3 bases: TGTGCCAGCAGCTCCTCCGGGACTAGCTTGCCGGCGGGGGAGACCCAGTACTTC.

This clone was observed once. This same CDR3 is encoded by further DNA sequences in the sample. The V call is TRBV29-1, the J call TRBJ1-4; D is undetermined. Deletions cut 4 bases from V and 7 bases from J, with 10 bases between. CDR3 length: 12 residues. Germline V lookup: CDR1 SQVTM, CDR2 ANQGSEA. The CDR3 DNA is TGCAGCGTTGTGCAGGCGGGTGAAAAACTGTTTTTT. Protein product: CSVVQAGEKLFF.

The chain employs TRBV10-3 and TRBJ2-2, with D unresolved. V lost 4 bases to trimming and J lost 0 bases, with 6 bases between them. Germline V gene data show CDR1 as ENHRY and CDR2 as SYGVKD. The CDR3 extends over 14 amino acids. The CDR3 loop reads CAISAAANTGELFF. The CDR3 coding sequence is TGTGCCATCAGTGCGGCGGCGAACACCGGGGAGCTGTTTTTT.